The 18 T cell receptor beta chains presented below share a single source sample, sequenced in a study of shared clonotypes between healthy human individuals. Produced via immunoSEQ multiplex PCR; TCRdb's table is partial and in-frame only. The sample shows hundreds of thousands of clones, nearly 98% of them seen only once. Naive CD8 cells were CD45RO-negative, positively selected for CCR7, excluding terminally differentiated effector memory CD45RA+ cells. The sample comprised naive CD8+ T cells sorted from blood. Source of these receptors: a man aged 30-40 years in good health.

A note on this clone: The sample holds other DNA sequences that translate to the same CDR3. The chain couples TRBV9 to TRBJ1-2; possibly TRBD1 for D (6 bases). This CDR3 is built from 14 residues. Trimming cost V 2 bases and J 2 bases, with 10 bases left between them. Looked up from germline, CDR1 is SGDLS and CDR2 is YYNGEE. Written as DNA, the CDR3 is TGTGCCAGCAGCGTTTCCGGGACAAACTATGGCTACACCTTC. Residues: CASSVSGTNYGYTF.

For the CDR3, the DNA is TGTGCCAGCAGCTTAGAACTAGCGGGGCCCCCGTACGAGCAGTACTTC. It translates to CASSLELAGPPYEQYF. The V call is TRBV7-2, the J call TRBJ2-7, with TRBD2 matching over 10 bases. Germline V lookup: CDR1 SGHTA, CDR2 FQGNSA. The V gene end was trimmed by 1 base and the J gene end by 4 bases; junction bases not matched to a gene: 7. This CDR3 has 16 amino acids.

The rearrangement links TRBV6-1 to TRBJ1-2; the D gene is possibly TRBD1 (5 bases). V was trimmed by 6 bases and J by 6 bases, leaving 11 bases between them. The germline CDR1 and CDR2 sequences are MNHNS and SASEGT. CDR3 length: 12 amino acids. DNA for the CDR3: TGTGCCAGCAGCAGGACACCCGATGGCTACACCTTC. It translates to CASSRTPDGYTF.

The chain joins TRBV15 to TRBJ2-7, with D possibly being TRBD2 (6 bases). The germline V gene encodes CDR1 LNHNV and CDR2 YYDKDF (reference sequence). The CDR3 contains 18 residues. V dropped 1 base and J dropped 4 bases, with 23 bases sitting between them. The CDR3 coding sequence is TGTGCCACCAGCAGAGCCAACCCCCGGAGACTAGAGCTTTACGAGCAGTACTTC. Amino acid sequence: CATSRANPRRLELYEQYF.

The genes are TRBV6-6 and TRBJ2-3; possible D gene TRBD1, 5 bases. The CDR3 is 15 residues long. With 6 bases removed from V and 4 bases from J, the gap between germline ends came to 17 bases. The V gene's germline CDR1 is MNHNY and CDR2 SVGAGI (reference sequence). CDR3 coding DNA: TGTGCCAGCAGACCTCTGCTAGGGGCCCCAGATACGCAGTATTTT. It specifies CASRPLLGAPDTQYF.

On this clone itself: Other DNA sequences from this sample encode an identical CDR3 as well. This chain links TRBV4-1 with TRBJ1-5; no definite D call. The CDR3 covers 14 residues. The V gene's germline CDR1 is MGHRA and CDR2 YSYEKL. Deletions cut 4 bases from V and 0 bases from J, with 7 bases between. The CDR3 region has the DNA TGCGCCAGCAGCCCTTCCTATAGCAATCAGCCCCAGCATTTT. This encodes CASSPSYSNQPQHF.

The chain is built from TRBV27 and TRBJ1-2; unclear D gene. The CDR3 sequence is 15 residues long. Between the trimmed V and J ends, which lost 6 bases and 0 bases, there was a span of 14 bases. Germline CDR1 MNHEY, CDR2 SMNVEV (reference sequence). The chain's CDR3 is CASRKGIMTNYGYTF. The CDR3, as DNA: TGTGCCAGCAGGAAGGGAATAATGACTAACTATGGCTACACCTTC.

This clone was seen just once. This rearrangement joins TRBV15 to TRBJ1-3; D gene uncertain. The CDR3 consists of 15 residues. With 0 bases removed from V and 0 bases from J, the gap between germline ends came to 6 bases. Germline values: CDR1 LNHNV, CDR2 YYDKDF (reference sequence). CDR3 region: CATSRDKGSGNTIYF. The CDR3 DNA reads TGTGCCACCAGCAGAGATAAAGGCTCTGGAAACACCATATATTTT.

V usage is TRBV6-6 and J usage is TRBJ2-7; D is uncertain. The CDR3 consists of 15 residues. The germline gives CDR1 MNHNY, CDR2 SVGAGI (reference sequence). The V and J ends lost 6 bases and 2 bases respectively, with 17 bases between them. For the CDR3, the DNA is TGTGCCAGCAGCGACCCGGGCCAGGTCACCTACGAGCAGTACTTC. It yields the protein CASSDPGQVTYEQYF.

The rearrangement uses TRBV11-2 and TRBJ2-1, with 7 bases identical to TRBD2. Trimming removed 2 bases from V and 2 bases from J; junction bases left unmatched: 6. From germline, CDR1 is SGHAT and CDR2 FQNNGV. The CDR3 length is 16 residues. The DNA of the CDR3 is TGTGCCAGCAGCTTATCACCTAGCGGTCCCTACAATGAGCAGTTCTTC. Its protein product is CASSLSPSGPYNEQFF. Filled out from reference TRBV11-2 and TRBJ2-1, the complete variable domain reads EAGVAQSPRYKIIEKRQSVAFWCNPISGHATLYWYQQILGQGPKLLIQFQNNGVVDDSQLPKDRFSAERLKGVDSTLKIQPAKLEDSAVYLCASSLSPSGPYNEQFFGPGTRLTVL.

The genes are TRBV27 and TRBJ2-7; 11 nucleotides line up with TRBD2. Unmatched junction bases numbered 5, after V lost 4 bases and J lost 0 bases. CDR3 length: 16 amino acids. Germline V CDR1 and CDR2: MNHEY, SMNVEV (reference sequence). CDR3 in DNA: TGTGCCAGCAGTTGGACTAGCGGGCGCAGCTCCTACGAGCAGTACTTC. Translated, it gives CASSWTSGRSSYEQYF.

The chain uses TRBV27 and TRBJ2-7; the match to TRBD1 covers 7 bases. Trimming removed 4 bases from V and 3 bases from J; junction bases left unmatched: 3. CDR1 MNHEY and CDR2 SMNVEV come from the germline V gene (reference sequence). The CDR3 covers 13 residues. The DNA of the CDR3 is TGTGCCAGCAGTTACAGGGGTATCTACGAGCAGTACTTC. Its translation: CASSYRGIYEQYF.

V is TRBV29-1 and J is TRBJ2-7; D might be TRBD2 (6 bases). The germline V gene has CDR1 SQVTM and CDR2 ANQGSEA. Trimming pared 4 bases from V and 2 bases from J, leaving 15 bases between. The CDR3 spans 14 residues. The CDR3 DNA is TGCAGCGTTGGGGGGGACGCGGGCGCCTACGAGCAGTACTTC. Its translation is CSVGGDAGAYEQYF.

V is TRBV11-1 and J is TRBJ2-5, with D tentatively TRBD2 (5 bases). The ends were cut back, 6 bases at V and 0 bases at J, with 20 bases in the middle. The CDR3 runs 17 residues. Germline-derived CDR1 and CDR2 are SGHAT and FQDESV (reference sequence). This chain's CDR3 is CASSEIWIAGHQETQYF. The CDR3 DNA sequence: TGTGCCAGCAGTGAGATTTGGATCGCGGGTCACCAAGAGACCCAGTACTTC.

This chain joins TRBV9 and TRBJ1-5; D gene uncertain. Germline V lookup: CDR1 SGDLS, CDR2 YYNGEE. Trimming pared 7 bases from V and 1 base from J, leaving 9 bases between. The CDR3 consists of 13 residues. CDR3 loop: CASEVVSNQPQHF. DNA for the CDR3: TGTGCCAGCGAAGTGGTGAGCAATCAGCCCCAGCATTTT.

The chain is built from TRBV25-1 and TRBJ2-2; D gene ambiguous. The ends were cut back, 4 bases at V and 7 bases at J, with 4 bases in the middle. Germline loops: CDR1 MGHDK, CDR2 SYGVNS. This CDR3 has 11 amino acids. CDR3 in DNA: TGTGCCAGCAGTGCTTTCGGGGAGCTGTTTTTT. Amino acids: CASSAFGELFF.

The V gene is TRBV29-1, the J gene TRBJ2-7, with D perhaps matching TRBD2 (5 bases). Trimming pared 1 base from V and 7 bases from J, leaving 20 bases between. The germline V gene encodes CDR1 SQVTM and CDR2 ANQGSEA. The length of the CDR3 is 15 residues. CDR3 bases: TGCAGCGTTGAAGGGGCCGCTAGCTTCCCCAGGGAGCAGTACTTC. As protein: CSVEGAASFPREQYF.

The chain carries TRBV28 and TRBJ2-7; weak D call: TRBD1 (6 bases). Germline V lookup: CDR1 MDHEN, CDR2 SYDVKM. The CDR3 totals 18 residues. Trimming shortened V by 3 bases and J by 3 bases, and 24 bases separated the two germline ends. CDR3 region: CASSFSDSSPHRGYEQYF. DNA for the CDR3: TGTGCCAGCAGTTTCTCGGACAGTTCTCCCCATAGGGGCTACGAGCAGTACTTC.